The T cell receptor beta chain under discussion was sequenced for a study of cytomegalovirus exposure and HLA in healthy donors. Produced via immunoSEQ multiplex PCR; TCRdb's table is partial and in-frame only. The table lists under 200,000 clones, roughly 89% of them singletons. Germline assignment: CDR1 SEHNR and CDR2 FQNEAQ (reference sequence). The CDR3 consists of 12 residues. V dropped 5 bases and J dropped 6 bases, with 10 bases sitting between them. Regarding the study as a whole: According to a subsequent analysis, TCR clusters identified in the first cohort showed a tendency to co-occur across the approximately 120 validation repertoires. Rare sequences made up most TCRs, while some public TCRs were found in many donors.

Regarding this clone: Its antigen is still unknown.

The genes are TRBV7-9 and TRBJ1-1; D is possibly TRBD1 (6 bases). Source material: PBMCs. This sequence originates from a young man in good health and CMV-seropositive. The CDR3 region has the DNA TGTGCCAGCAGCCGACAGGACTCTGAAGCTTTCTTT. Protein product: CASSRQDSEAFF.